This T cell receptor (beta chain) was recorded in a study of cytomegalovirus exposure and HLA in healthy donors. On the study more broadly: Ancestry clustering placed around 80% of 350 to 500 genotyped donors in the Caucasian-associated cluster. Findings and limits, study-wide: Further analysis was carried out later, and it showed several of the most significant clusters appearing linked to common viral pathogens. The study labeled 150 to 200 TCR beta chains cytomegalovirus-associated.

There were likely unrecorded immune exposures, though donors were nominally healthy when sampled. In the PCR, 60 Vbeta and 13 Jbeta primers were used. Here immunoSEQ multiplex PCR was the method, and the copy in TCRdb shows in-frame clones only, minus some. In the table there are about 140,000 clones, about 85% of which are singletons. With regard to this clone: Its antigen is currently unknown.

The junction had 9 bases not matched to a gene; V was cut back by 7 bases and J by 4 bases. Germline V gene lookup returns CDR1 SGHTA and CDR2 FQGNSA. This CDR3 is 15 amino acids long. The source is a female donor in good health and CMV-seronegative. The sequenced sample consisted of PBMCs. The V gene is TRBV7-2, the J gene TRBJ2-5; 10 nucleotides match TRBD2. In DNA, the CDR3 is TGTGCCAGCACCGGACAAGCGGGGGGGGGAGAGACCCAGTACTTC. Its protein product is CASTGQAGGGETQYF.